The clone carrying this T cell receptor (beta chain) was counted only a few times. The antigen remains undetermined. This CDR3 has 14 residues. Per the germline V gene, CDR1 is MGHDK and CDR2 is SYGVNS. Trimming removed 3 bases at V and 5 bases at J, with 11 bases between. The source of the sample is a study of T-cell memory formation after mild COVID-19. Constant-segment primers and 5'RACE yielded cDNA libraries for TCR alpha and TCR beta, each carrying sample barcodes and UMIs. TCRdb recomputed calls from the 5' RACE reads with MiXCR, one row per CDR3 protein. This sample has about 350,000 distinct CDR3 sequences; approximately 14% occur once, and the top ten carry 20% to 25%. Study observations and caveats: A second wave expanding day 15 to 37 was CD4+-biased; contracting clones were balanced.

The material sequenced was PBMCs or a T cell subset sorted from them (not recorded which). This chain joins TRBV25-1 and TRBJ1-5; a possible D gene is TRBD1 (6 bases). This TCR came from a man between 18 and 35 years old who had mild COVID-19 (a few samples of this study predate the infection). Cell type and time point are not known. CDR3 residues: CASSDTGRHQPQHF. The CDR3 DNA is TGTGCCAGCAGTGACACAGGGAGGCATCAGCCCCAGCATTTT.